This entry describes one T cell receptor (beta chain). The method was immunoSEQ multiplex PCR; TCRdb's version includes in-frame clones alone and lacks a portion of them. The table has about 98,000 clones, over 75% seen once. The CDR3 totals 14 residues. CDR1 is SNHLY and CDR2 is FYNNEI in the germline V gene. The V gene end was trimmed by 7 bases and the J gene end by 0 bases; junction bases not matched to a gene: 1. This sample was taken from a study of cytomegalovirus exposure and HLA in healthy donors. As for the study in general: The roughly 700 first-cohort repertoires shared a platform with the 100 to 150 validation repertoires, as reported in a later analysis.

J is TRBJ2-2 and V is TRBV2, with TRBD1 identical over 8 bases. The sample taken for sequencing was PBMCs. The receptor comes from a man aged 18 to 29 in good health and CMV-seropositive. The CDR3 coding sequence is TGTGCCAGCATCAGGGGGCCGAACACCGGGGAGCTGTTTTTT. Its translation is CASIRGPNTGELFF. The variable domain in full, with the rest retrieved from reference TRBV2 and TRBJ2-2, is EPEVTQTPSHQVTQMGQEVILRCVPISNHLYFYWYRQILGQKVEFLVSFYNNEISEKSEIFDDQFSVERPDGSNFTLKIRSTKLEDSAMYFCASIRGPNTGELFFGEGSRLTVL.